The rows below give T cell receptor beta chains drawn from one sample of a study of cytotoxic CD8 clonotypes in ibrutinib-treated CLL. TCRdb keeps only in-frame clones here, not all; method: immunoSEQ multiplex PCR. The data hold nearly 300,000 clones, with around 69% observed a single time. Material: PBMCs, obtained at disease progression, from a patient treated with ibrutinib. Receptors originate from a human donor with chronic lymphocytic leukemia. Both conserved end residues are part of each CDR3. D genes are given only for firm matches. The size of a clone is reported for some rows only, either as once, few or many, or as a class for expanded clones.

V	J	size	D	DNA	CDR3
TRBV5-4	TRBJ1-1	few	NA	TGTGCCAGCAGCTTGGGTGGTGAAGCTTTCTTT	CASSLGGEAFF
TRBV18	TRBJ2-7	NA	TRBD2	TGTGCCAGCTCACCGTCTAGCGGGAGAGACAACGAGCAGTACTTC	CASSPSSGRDNEQYF
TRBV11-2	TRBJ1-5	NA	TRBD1	TGTGCCAGCAGCTTAGGTACAGGGGGCATCGGCAATCAGCCCCAGCATTTT	CASSLGTGGIGNQPQHF
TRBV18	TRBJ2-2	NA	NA	TGTGCCAGCTCCCGGTCGAGCGGGGAGCTGTTTTTT	CASSRSSGELFF
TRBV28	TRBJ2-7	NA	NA	TGTGCCAGCAGTCCCTACAGGGAGGCGGGCGAGCAGTACTTC	CASSPYREAGEQYF
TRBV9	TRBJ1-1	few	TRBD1	TGTGCCAGCAGCGCGAGGGACAGGCACACTGAAGCTTTCTTT	CASSARDRHTEAFF
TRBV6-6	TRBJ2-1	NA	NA	TGTGCCAGCAGTTCCGAGAATGAGCAGTTCTTC	CASSSENEQFF
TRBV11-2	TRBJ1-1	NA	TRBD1	TGTGCCAGCAGCTTCGGGACAGGGAGGGGGATTGAAGCTTTCTTT	CASSFGTGRGIEAFF
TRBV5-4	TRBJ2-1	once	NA	TGTGCCAGCAGCGTCGGGGGCATTGAGCAGTTCTTC	CASSVGGIEQFF
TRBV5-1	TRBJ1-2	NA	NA	TGCGCCAGCAGCCGGGGGGTGACAGCCCTTAACTATGGCTACACCTTC	CASSRGVTALNYGYTF
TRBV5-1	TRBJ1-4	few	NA	TGCGCCAGCAGCTACCACCCTGGGGCCATTAATGAAAAACTGTTTTTT	CASSYHPGAINEKLFF
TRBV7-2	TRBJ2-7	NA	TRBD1	TGTGCCAGCAGCTTAGGACGTGGACAGGGTGTTTACGAGCAGTACTTC	CASSLGRGQGVYEQYF
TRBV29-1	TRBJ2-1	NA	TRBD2	TGCAGCGTTGGACTAGCTCTCCAGTTCTTC	CSVGLALQFF
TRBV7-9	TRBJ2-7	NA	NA	TGTGCCAGCAGCTTCGGGTCAGGGCTGCGGTACGAGCAGTACTTC	CASSFGSGLRYEQYF
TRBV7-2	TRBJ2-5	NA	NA	TGTGCCAGCAGCCCAGGACTCGCCCGGGAGACCCAGTACTTC	CASSPGLARETQYF
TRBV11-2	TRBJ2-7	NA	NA	TGTGCCAGCGATCTAGGCTACGAGCAGTACTTC	CASDLGYEQYF
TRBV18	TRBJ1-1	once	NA	TGTGCCAGCTCACCTGGATGGACACCAGGCACTGAAGCTTTCTTT	CASSPGWTPGTEAFF
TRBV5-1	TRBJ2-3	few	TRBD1	TGCGCCAGCAGCTCCACAGGGGGCACAGATACGCAGTATTTT	CASSSTGGTDTQYF
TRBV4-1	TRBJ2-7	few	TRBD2	TGCGCCAGCAGCCAAGTCACTAGCGGGAGCCACGAGCAGTACTTC	CASSQVTSGSHEQYF
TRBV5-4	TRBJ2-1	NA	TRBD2	TGTGCCAGCAGCTTTCCGGGAGGGCCGAATGAGCAGTTCTTC	CASSFPGGPNEQFF
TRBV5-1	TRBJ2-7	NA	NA	TGCGCCAGCAGGGTACAGGGTACAGTCGAGCAGTACTTC	CASRVQGTVEQYF
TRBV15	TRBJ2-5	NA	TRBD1	TGTGCCACCAGCACTTCACAGGGGGAACGGTCGGAGACCCAGTACTTC	CATSTSQGERSETQYF
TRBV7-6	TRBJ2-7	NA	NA	TGTGCCAGCAGCATCCACAAGGGGCCCGCACAACCCTACGAGCAGTACTTC	CASSIHKGPAQPYEQYF
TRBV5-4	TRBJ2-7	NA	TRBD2	TGTGCCAGCAGAGGACCCTTCGGACTAGCAGGTGAGCAGTACTTC	CASRGPFGLAGEQYF
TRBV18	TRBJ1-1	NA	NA	TGTGCCAGCTCACCACCGAGTCCTGGTAAGGGAGCTTTCTTT	CASSPPSPGKGAFF
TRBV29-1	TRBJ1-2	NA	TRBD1	TGCAGCGTCATGGACAGGAACTATGGCTACACCTTC	CSVMDRNYGYTF
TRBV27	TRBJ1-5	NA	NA	TGTGCCAGCAGTTTCTTTGGCGCGATCAATCAGCCCCAGCATTTT	CASSFFGAINQPQHF
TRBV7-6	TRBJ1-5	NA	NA	TGTGCCAGCAGCTTAGGGGTGGGCAATCAGCCCCAGCATTTT	CASSLGVGNQPQHF
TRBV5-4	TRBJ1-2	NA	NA	TGTGCCAGCAGCTTGTTCGGGGGCGATGGCTACACCTTC	CASSLFGGDGYTF
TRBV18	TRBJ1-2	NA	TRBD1	TGTGCCACCCTAAACAGGGGAGGTGACTATGGCTACACCTTC	CATLNRGGDYGYTF
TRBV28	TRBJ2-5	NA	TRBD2	TGTGCCAGCAGTTTGTCGGGAGGAAAGACCCAGTACTTC	CASSLSGGKTQYF
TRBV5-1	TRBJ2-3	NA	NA	TGCGCCAGCAGAGCCGGGGTCACAGATACGCAGTATTTT	CASRAGVTDTQYF
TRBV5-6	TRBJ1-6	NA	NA	TGTGCCAGCAGCTTGGCGGGACGGCTCAATTCACCCCTCCACTTT	CASSLAGRLNSPLHF
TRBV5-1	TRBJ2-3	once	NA	TGCGCCAGCAGCTTGGTTGGTGGACCCAACACAGATACGCAGTATTTT	CASSLVGGPNTDTQYF
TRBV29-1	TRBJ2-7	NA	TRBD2	TGCAGCGTGAAAGGGACTATAGATCCCTACGAGCAGTACTTC	CSVKGTIDPYEQYF
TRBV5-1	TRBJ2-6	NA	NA	TGCGCCAGCAGTAAAAGGGCGAGGGCTGGGGCCAACGTCCTGACTTTC	CASSKRARAGANVLTF
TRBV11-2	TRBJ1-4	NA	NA	TGTGCCAGCAGCTATAGCCCTGAAAAACTGTTTTTT	CASSYSPEKLFF
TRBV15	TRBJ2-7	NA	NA	TGTGCCACCAGCAGCGGGGGATACGAGCAGTACTTC	CATSSGGYEQYF
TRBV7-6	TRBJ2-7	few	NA	TGTGCCAGCAGTCCTAGCGATGCGTTCAGCTCCTACGAGCAGTACTTC	CASSPSDAFSSYEQYF
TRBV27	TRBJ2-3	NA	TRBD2	TGTGCCAGCAGTTCACGACTAGCGGGGGGGCACACAGATACGCAGTATTTT	CASSSRLAGGHTDTQYF
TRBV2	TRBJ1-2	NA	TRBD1	TGTGCCAGCGAGGTGCCGGGACAGGGGAAAGGCTACACCTTC	CASEVPGQGKGYTF
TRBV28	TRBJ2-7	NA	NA	TGTGCCAGCAGTTTAGGGCCCGAGCAGTACTTC	CASSLGPEQYF
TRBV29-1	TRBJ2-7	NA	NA	TGCAGCGTTAGGGCCGCTCGGGAGCAGTACTTC	CSVRAAREQYF
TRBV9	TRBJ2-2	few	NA	TGTGCCAGCAGGAGTGGAGGGTGGGGCACCGGGGAGCTGTTTTTT	CASRSGGWGTGELFF
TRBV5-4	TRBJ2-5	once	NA	TGTGCCAGCAGCTTGGCCCCTAGGGAGACCCAGTACTTC	CASSLAPRETQYF
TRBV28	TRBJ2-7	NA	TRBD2	TGTGCCAGCAGTTTAATGCCCCCGACTAGCATCTCCTACGAGCAGTACTTC	CASSLMPPTSISYEQYF
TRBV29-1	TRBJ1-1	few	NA	TGCAGCGTTGGGGAGGGTTGGGACACTGAAGCTTTCTTT	CSVGEGWDTEAFF
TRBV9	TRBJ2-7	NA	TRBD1	TGTGCCAGCAGCGTAGGCCCAGGGGGATCCTACGAGCAGTACTTC	CASSVGPGGSYEQYF
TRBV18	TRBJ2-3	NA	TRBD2	TGTGCCAGCTCACCACCGGGGGGACTAAGCACAGATACGCAGTATTTT	CASSPPGGLSTDTQYF
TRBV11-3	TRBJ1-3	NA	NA	TGTGCCAGCAGCCTAAGGGGGACTGGAAACACCATATATTTT	CASSLRGTGNTIYF
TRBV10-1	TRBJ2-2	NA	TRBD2	TGCGCCAGCAGCCGACTAGCGGGAACCGGGGAGCTGTTTTTT	CASSRLAGTGELFF
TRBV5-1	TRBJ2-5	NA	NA	TGCGCCAGCAGCTTCGGTTCGGAGACCCAGTACTTC	CASSFGSETQYF
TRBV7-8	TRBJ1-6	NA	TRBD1	TGTGCCAGCAGCCGACAGGGCGTGGGAGGGTCCTATAATTCACCCCTCCACTTT	CASSRQGVGGSYNSPLHF
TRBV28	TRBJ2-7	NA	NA	TGTGCCAGCAGTTTTTGGGGACTTCAGTACGAGCAGTACTTC	CASSFWGLQYEQYF